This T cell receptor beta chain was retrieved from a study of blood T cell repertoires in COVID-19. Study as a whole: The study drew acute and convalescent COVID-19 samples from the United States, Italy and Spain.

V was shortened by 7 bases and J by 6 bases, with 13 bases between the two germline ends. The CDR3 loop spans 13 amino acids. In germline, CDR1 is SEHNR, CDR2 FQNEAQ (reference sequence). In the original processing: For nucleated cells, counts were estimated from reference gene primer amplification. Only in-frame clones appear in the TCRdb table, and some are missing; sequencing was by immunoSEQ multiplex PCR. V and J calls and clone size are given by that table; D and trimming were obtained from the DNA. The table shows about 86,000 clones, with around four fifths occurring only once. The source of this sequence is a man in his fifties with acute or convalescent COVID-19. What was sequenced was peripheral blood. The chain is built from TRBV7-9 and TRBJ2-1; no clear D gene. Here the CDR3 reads CASTSGLSNEQFF. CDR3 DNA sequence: TGTGCCAGCACCTCGGGTTTGAGCAATGAGCAGTTCTTC.